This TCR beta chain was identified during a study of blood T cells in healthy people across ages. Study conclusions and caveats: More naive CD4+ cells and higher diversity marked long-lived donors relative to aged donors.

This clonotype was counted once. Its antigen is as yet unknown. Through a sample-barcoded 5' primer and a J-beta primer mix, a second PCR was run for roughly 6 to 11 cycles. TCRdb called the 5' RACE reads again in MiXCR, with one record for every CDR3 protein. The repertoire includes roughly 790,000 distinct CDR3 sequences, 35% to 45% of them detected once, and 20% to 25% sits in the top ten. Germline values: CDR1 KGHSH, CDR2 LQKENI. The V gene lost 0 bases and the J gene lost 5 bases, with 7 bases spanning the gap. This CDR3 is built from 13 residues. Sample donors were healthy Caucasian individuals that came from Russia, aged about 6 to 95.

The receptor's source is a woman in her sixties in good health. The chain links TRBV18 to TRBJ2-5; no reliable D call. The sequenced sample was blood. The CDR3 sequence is CASSPPRVETQYF. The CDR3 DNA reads TGTGCCAGCTCACCACCACGTGTGGAGACCCAGTACTTC.